Below are 26 T cell receptor beta chains sequenced from a single sample in a study of T cells in Graves' hyperthyroidism and ophthalmopathy (dated by TCRdb to between 2019 and 2020). The library was obtained by multiplex PCR. The sequencing machine was an Illumina HiSeq 2000. Amplification of TCR beta CDR3 regions was carried out from RNA transcripts. The TCR CDR3 was subjected to a first round of RT-PCR using the HTBI primer set and the Qiagen OneStep RT-PCR kit. TCRdb itself trimmed the public reads at Q25 with fastp, ran MiXCR and retained productive beta chains. Every distinct CDR3 protein forms one entry, paired with its most common genes and DNA. The sample table contains over 700,000 distinct CDR3 sequences; only one count was recorded for 35% of them. The top ten constitute more than 25% of the sample. The sequencing input was blood. The source of these receptors is a woman aged 40-49 years with Graves' hyperthyroidism.

This chain connects TRBV29-1 to TRBJ1-5; no firm D call. V was shortened by 2 bases and J by 8 bases, with 25 bases between the two germline ends. The CDR3 length is 17 residues. The germline gives CDR1 SQVTM, CDR2 ANQGSEA. The CDR3 protein is CSVELAGGVSIDEPQHF. The CDR3 region has the DNA TGCAGCGTTGAACTAGCGGGCGGAGTAAGTATAGATGAGCCCCAGCATTTT.

The gene calls are TRBV4-1 and TRBJ2-5; D uncertain. The germline gives CDR1 MGHRA, CDR2 YSYEKL. Deletions cut 0 bases from V and 9 bases from J, with 23 bases between. The length of the CDR3 is 17 residues. The DNA of the CDR3 is TGCGCCAGCAGCCAAGAAAACATACGACGAGGCAATCAGCCCCAGTACTTC. This codes for CASSQENIRRGNQPQYF.

This clonotype was seen more than once but under ten times. The rearrangement joins TRBV5-5 to TRBJ1-1, with no clear D. CDR3 size: 15 residues. V lost 4 bases and J lost 1, with 14 bases in between. Germline V lookup: CDR1 SGHKS, CDR2 YYEKEE (reference sequence). For the CDR3, the DNA is TGTGCCAGCAGCGACCCGGGGTTTTGGAACACTGAAGCTTTCTTT. This translates into CASSDPGFWNTEAFF.

The chain couples TRBV30 to TRBJ1-2; D not certain. This CDR3 has 11 amino acids. The germline gives CDR1 GTSNPN, CDR2 SVGIG (reference sequence). The ends were cut back, 0 bases at V and 7 bases at J, with 6 bases in the middle. This CDR3 is CAWSVMAGYTF. The CDR3 DNA follows: TGTGCCTGGAGTGTAATGGCTGGCTACACCTTC. The complete variable domain, with remaining parts taken from reference TRBV30 and TRBJ1-2, reads SQTIHQWPATLVQPVGSPLSLECTVEGTSNPNLYWYRQAAGRGLQLLFYSVGIGQISSEVPQNLSASRPQDRQFILSSKKLLLSDSGFYLCAWSVMAGYTFGSGTRLTVV.

This clonotype was recorded a few times. The genes are TRBV20-1 and TRBJ2-5; the D is unclear. CDR3 length equals 15 residues. The germline V gene has CDR1 DFQATT and CDR2 SNEGSKA (reference sequence). The V gene lost 0 bases and the J gene lost 3 bases, with 14 bases spanning the gap. For the CDR3, the DNA is TGCAGTGCTAGAGATTACCAGGCCCCCGAAGAGACCCAGTACTTC. Translation gives CSARDYQAPEETQYF.

This clonotype has ten or more counts. This chain links TRBV20-1 with TRBJ1-2; a possible D gene is TRBD1 (5 bases). The germline V and J ends were trimmed by 0 bases and 1 base, with 12 bases remaining between them. The CDR3 is 15 residues long. CDR1 is DFQATT, CDR2 SNEGSKA, per germline (reference sequence). CDR3 DNA sequence: TGCAGTGCTAGAGATCGGGCAGGGAGTAACTATGGCTACACCTTC. Amino acids: CSARDRAGSNYGYTF.

This clonotype was seen many times. The gene calls are TRBV29-1 and TRBJ2-7; 7 bases line up with TRBD2. The trim removed 1 base at V and 3 bases at J, leaving 9 bases unmatched. In germline, CDR1 is SQVTM, CDR2 ANQGSEA. The CDR3 loop spans 15 amino acids. The CDR3 region has the DNA TGCAGCGTTGAAGGTGCTAGCGGCAAAGACTACGAGCAGTACTTC. It yields the protein CSVEGASGKDYEQYF.

This clonotype was seen many times. The chain joins TRBV7-2 to TRBJ2-2; D remains ambiguous. V was trimmed by 2 bases and J by 0 bases, leaving 10 bases between them. This CDR3 has 16 residues. Germline assignment: CDR1 SGHTA and CDR2 FQGNSA. CDR3 coding DNA: TGTGCCAGCAGCTTAAACGCAGCCACGAACACCGGGGAGCTGTTTTTT. Protein: CASSLNAATNTGELFF.

This clonotype was counted only a few times. This chain links TRBV20-1 with TRBJ2-7; D not resolved. The CDR3 loop spans 14 amino acids. CDR1 DFQATT and CDR2 SNEGSKA come from the germline V gene (reference sequence). With 6 bases removed from V and 0 bases from J, the gap between germline ends came to 15 bases. In DNA form, the CDR3 reads TGCAGTGCATGGACGAGCGCGATCTCCTACGAGCAGTACTTC. This encodes CSAWTSAISYEQYF.

About this clonotype itself: This CDR3 fails to terminate in the conserved phenylalanine or tryptophan, so it likely reflects a read error. V usage is TRBV7-2 and J usage is TRBJ1-1; D gene unclear. CDR3 length: 13 amino acids. Looked up from germline, CDR1 is SGHTA and CDR2 is FQGNSA. The V end was cut by 5 bases, the J end by 0 bases, with 7 bases between. CDR3 coding DNA: TGTGCCAGCAGCGAGGCTATGAACACTGAAGCTTTCGTT. Its protein product is CASSEAMNTEAFV.

To note about this clonotype: This may be a read error: a much more frequent sequence differs by one nucleotide. V gene TRBV10-2 combines with J gene TRBJ1-2, with 8 bases identical to TRBD1. This CDR3 is 15 amino acids long. Trimming took 3 bases from V and 9 from J; bases not matched to a gene: 12. Germline CDR1 reads WSHSY; CDR2 reads SAAADI. The CDR3 DNA sequence: TGCGCCAGCAGTGAATCGGGACAGGAGAGGGGTAGCTACACCTTC. Its translation is CASSESGQERGSYTF.

The J gene is TRBJ1-2, the V gene TRBV29-1, with D possibly TRBD1 on 5 matching bases. CDR1 SQVTM and CDR2 ANQGSEA come from the germline V gene. V was clipped by 5 bases and J by 5 bases, with 9 bases between them. This CDR3 has 11 residues. The CDR3 coding sequence is TGCAGCGTTCGGGACCCATATGGCTACACCTTC. Protein: CSVRDPYGYTF.

This clonotype was seen only once. V is TRBV9 and J is TRBJ1-6; 7 nucleotides agree with TRBD1. The V and J ends lost 3 bases and 7 bases, in that order; junction bases with no gene match: 13. CDR3 length: 17 amino acids. Germline assignment: CDR1 SGDLS and CDR2 YYNGEE. The CDR3: CASSAKIRDSVNSPLHF. In DNA, the CDR3 is TGTGCCAGCAGCGCGAAAATAAGGGACAGTGTGAATTCACCCCTCCACTTT.

This chain uses TRBV4-3 with TRBJ1-2, with D possibly matching TRBD1 (5 bases). CDR1 and CDR2 (germline): LGHNA, YSLEER. This CDR3 comprises 14 residues. The ends were cut back, 0 bases at V and 4 bases at J, with 9 bases in the middle. CDR3 in amino acids: CASSQDLGTYGYTF. The CDR3 DNA reads as TGCGCCAGCAGCCAAGATCTAGGGACCTATGGCTACACCTTC.

The chain couples TRBV9 to TRBJ1-2; D possibly corresponds to TRBD1 (6 bases). The CDR3 extends over 15 amino acids. CDR1 is SGDLS, CDR2 YYNGEE, per germline. Trimming left V 3 bases short and J 6 bases short, with 18 bases between. CDR3 bases: TGTGCCAGCAGCGGCATCCTCCAGGGGACGAATGGCTACACCTTC. This translates into CASSGILQGTNGYTF.

J is TRBJ1-1 and V is TRBV6-5; D is unclear. The length of the CDR3 is 16 residues. Trimming shortened V by 4 bases and J by 5 bases, and 20 bases separated the two germline ends. Germline V gene lookup returns CDR1 MNHEY and CDR2 SVGAGI. CDR3 in amino acids: CASSWAFAVVGTEAFF. CDR3 sequence (DNA): TGTGCCAGCAGTTGGGCCTTTGCGGTAGTCGGAACTGAAGCTTTCTTT.

This clonotype was counted many times. This sequence joins TRBV10-3 and TRBJ1-4; D call uncertain. Germline loops: CDR1 ENHRY, CDR2 SYGVKD. The V gene lost 0 bases and the J gene lost 8 bases, with 16 bases spanning the gap. The CDR3 spans 16 residues. The DNA of the CDR3 is TGTGCCATCAGTGAGTCAACGGGAGGTTTTGAGGAAAAACTGTTTTTT. Translating gives CAISESTGGFEEKLFF.

This clonotype was recorded a few times. The chain uses TRBV15 and TRBJ2-5; 7 bases fit TRBD1. The trim removed 3 bases at V and 0 bases at J, leaving 1 base unmatched. Germline assignment: CDR1 LNHNV and CDR2 YYDKDF (reference sequence). This CDR3 contains 14 residues. CDR3 amino acids: CATSSGTDQETQYF. CDR3 coding DNA: TGTGCCACCAGCAGTGGGACAGACCAAGAGACCCAGTACTTC.

Comment on this clonotype: With a much larger clone just one base away, this may be a read error. The V and J genes are TRBV10-1 and TRBJ1-5; 8 bases agree with TRBD1. CDR3 size: 13 residues. Germline CDR1 and CDR2: WNHNN and SYGVQD (reference sequence). V lost 9 bases and J lost 5; bases outside the gene matches: 6. CDR3: CARTTTGDQPQHF. CDR3 DNA: TGCGCCAGGACCACGACAGGGGATCAGCCCCAGCATTTT.

Notes on this clonotype: Likely a read error: the CDR3 ends without its conserved phenylalanine or tryptophan. V is TRBV19 and J is TRBJ1-4; D gene uncertain. V lost 3 bases, J lost 0 bases, and 17 bases lay in between. The CDR3 loop spans 18 amino acids. CDR1 and CDR2 from the germline V gene are LNHDA and SQIVND (reference sequence). The CDR3 reads CASSIRFRSQSTNEKLFL. The CDR3 DNA follows: TGTGCCAGTAGTATCAGGTTTCGGAGCCAGTCAACTAATGAAAAACTGTTTCTT.

Concerning this clonotype: At one boundary the junction diverges from the germline segment, which might be a read error. The chain carries TRBV6-5 and TRBJ1-5; D gene unclear. This CDR3 is 15 amino acids long. From germline, CDR1 is MNHEY and CDR2 SVGAGI. Here the CDR3 reads CAISYSSGENQPQHF. The CDR3 nucleotides are TGTGCCATCAGTTACTCGAGCGGGGAGAATCAGCCCCAGCATTTT.

DNA for the CDR3: TGCGCCAGCAGTGAGTCGATATTGACCCAGTACTTC. Its translation: CASSESILTQYF. This sequence joins TRBV10-1 and TRBJ2-5; D not resolved. V lost 0 bases and J 7 bases, leaving 6 bases between the germline ends. CDR3 length: 12 amino acids. In germline, CDR1 is WNHNN, CDR2 SYGVQD (reference sequence).

This clonotype was recorded a few times. V usage is TRBV7-2 and J usage is TRBJ1-2; 8 bases are a match to TRBD1. Per germline, CDR1 SGHTA and CDR2 FQGNSA. The CDR3 runs 15 residues. Germline trimming cut 5 bases from V and 7 bases from J; bases unmatched to any gene: 12. The CDR3 region is CASSPSAGGGGGYTF. The CDR3 DNA reads as TGTGCCAGCAGCCCCTCCGCAGGGGGCGGCGGTGGCTACACCTTC.

The chain has TRBV5-4 and TRBJ1-4, with TRBD1 matching over 7 bases. The CDR3 length is 16 residues. After removal of 2 bases from V and 3 bases from J, the junction contained 7 bases not matched to a gene. Germline values: CDR1 SGHNT, CDR2 YYREEE (reference sequence). Written as DNA, the CDR3 is TGTGCCAGCAGCTTAACAACAGGGGTATCTAATGAAAAACTGTTTTTT. This encodes CASSLTTGVSNEKLFF.

Turning to this clonotype: No conserved phenylalanine or tryptophan is present at the end of the CDR3, so a read error is the likely explanation. It is unclear where the CDR3 begins or ends on the DNA, so no DNA is shown, and the CDR3 is as TCRdb lists it. The rearrangement joins TRBV24-1 to TRBJ1-3; the table calls TRBD1, which could not be checked here. With termini counted, the CDR3 has 8 amino acids. Germline assignment: CDR1 KGHDR and CDR2 SFDVKD. CDR3 region: CATTWDRI.

The table lists this clonotype with a few counts. DNA of the CDR3: TGTGCCAGCACCCTGGGGCAGGGAGTGTATGGCTACACCTTC. This translates into CASTLGQGVYGYTF. The V gene is TRBV3-2, the J gene TRBJ1-2; the listed D gene, TRBD1, was not tested against the DNA. TRBV3-2 is designated a pseudogene. The CDR3 totals 14 residues.